These T cell receptor beta chains were read from a single sample in a study of cytotoxic CD8 clonotypes in ibrutinib-treated CLL. This table comes from immunoSEQ multiplex PCR, and its TCRdb copy is limited to in-frame clones, with some not included. The sample includes about 310,000 clones, almost 80% of them seen just once. This material consisted of PBMCs, taken before ibrutinib treatment. The receptors come from a human donor with chronic lymphocytic leukemia. CDR3s include the opening cysteine and the closing phenylalanine or tryptophan. The D gene is left open where the match is weak. Clone size is shown for a subset of rows, as once, few, many or a class of expanded clone.

clone_size d_call j_call cdr3_length v_call cdr3_aa cdr3_nt
once TRBD2 TRBJ2-7 17 TRBV9 CASSGGLAGGATYEQYF TGTGCCAGCAGCGGCGGACTAGCGGGAGGCGCTACCTACGAGCAGTACTTC
NA TRBD2 TRBJ2-1 16 TRBV11-3 CASSLRLAGGPNEQFF TGTGCCAGCAGCTTAAGACTAGCGGGAGGGCCAAATGAGCAGTTCTTC
NA NA TRBJ2-3 14 TRBV4-3 CASNRGRLGDTQYF TGCGCCAGCAATCGGGGCCGCTTGGGAGATACGCAGTATTTT
NA TRBD2 TRBJ2-7 15 TRBV4-2 CASSQRTSPPGEQYF TGTGCCAGCAGCCAGCGGACTAGCCCGCCAGGCGAGCAGTACTTC
NA NA TRBJ2-2 16 TRBV19 CASSMSPGRNTGELFF TGTGCCAGTAGTATGAGTCCAGGACGGAACACCGGGGAGCTGTTTTTT
NA TRBD1 TRBJ2-1 15 TRBV19 CASSYRQGLWNEQFF TGTGCCAGTAGTTACCGACAGGGTTTGTGGAATGAGCAGTTCTTC
NA TRBD1 TRBJ2-7 12 TRBV27 CASRDRGGEQYF TGTGCCAGCAGGGACAGGGGTGGCGAGCAGTACTTC
NA NA TRBJ1-5 15 TRBV10-1 CASSRSTKGNQPQHF TGCGCCAGCAGTCGCTCAACAAAAGGCAATCAGCCCCAGCATTTT
NA TRBD2 TRBJ2-3 16 TRBV28 CASSFIAGGPTDTQYF TGTGCCAGCAGTTTTATAGCGGGAGGGCCCACAGATACGCAGTATTTT
NA NA TRBJ2-7 16 TRBV27 CASSLARGKVTAEQYF TGTGCCAGCAGTTTGGCCCGTGGGAAGGTAACGGCTGAGCAGTACTTC
many NA TRBJ2-7 14 TRBV7-9 CASSLVGVKDEQYF TGTGCCAGCAGCTTAGTTGGGGTTAAGGACGAGCAGTACTTC
NA TRBD2 TRBJ2-1 14 TRBV19 CASRVWEGYNEQFF TGTGCCAGCAGGGTGTGGGAGGGTTACAATGAGCAGTTCTTC
NA NA TRBJ1-1 13 TRBV6-5 CATTQGPNTEAFF TGTGCCACCACCCAGGGTCCGAACACTGAAGCTTTCTTT
NA NA TRBJ2-2 16 TRBV5-1 CASSFIGGALPGELFF TGCGCCAGCAGCTTTATTGGCGGAGCCCTCCCCGGGGAGCTGTTTTTT
NA NA TRBJ2-5 13 TRBV4-3 CASSQDRAETQYF TGCGCCAGCAGCCAAGATCGTGCCGAGACCCAGTACTTC
few NA TRBJ2-5 12 TRBV29-1 CSASLSQETQYF TGCAGCGCCTCCCTTTCCCAAGAGACCCAGTACTTC
NA TRBD1 TRBJ1-6 16 TRBV5-1 CASSLGDRGGDSPLHF TGCGCCAGCAGCTTGGGGGACAGGGGAGGAGATTCACCCCTCCACTTT
NA NA TRBJ1-3 12 TRBV10-3 CATKQGPNTIYF TGTGCCACCAAACAGGGACCGAACACCATATATTTT
NA NA TRBJ2-1 12 TRBV9 CASSALAGEQFF TGTGCCAGCAGCGCACTAGCAGGGGAGCAGTTCTTC
NA NA TRBJ2-7 14 TRBV7-9 CASSLEAGDYEQYF TGTGCCAGCAGCTTAGAGGCAGGGGACTACGAGCAGTACTTC
NA TRBD2 TRBJ2-7 16 TRBV4-3 CASSQGTSGASYEQYF TGCGCCAGCAGCCAAGGGACTAGCGGGGCGTCCTACGAGCAGTACTTC
NA TRBD2 TRBJ2-2 17 TRBV28 CASSFGTSAFSTGELFF TGTGCCAGCAGTTTCGGGACTAGCGCCTTTTCCACCGGGGAGCTGTTTTTT
NA NA TRBJ2-4 15 TRBV19 CASSIPRGVRNIQYF TGTGCCAGTAGTATACCCAGGGGGGTTCGGAACATTCAGTACTTC
NA NA TRBJ2-7 13 TRBV5-1 CASRPDLSAEQYF TGCGCCAGCAGGCCCGACTTGTCGGCCGAGCAGTACTTC
NA TRBD2 TRBJ2-2 16 TRBV19 CASRMTSGTNTGELFF TGTGCCAGTAGGATGACTAGCGGGACCAACACCGGGGAGCTGTTTTTT